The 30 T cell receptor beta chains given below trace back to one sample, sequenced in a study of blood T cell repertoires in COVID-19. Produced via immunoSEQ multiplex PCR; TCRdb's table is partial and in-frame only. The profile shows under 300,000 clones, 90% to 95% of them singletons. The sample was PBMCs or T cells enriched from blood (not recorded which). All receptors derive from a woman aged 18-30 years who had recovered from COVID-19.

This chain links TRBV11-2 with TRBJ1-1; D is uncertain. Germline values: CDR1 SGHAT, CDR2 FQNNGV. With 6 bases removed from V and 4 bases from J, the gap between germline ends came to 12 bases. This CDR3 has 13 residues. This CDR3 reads CASRADTVTEAFF. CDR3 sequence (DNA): TGTGCCAGCAGGGCAGACACAGTCACTGAAGCTTTCTTT.

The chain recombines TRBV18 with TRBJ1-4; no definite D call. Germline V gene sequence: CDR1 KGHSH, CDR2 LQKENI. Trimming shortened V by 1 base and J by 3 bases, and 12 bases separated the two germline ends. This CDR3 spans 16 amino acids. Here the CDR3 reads CASSPLSGSANEKLFF. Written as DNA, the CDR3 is TGTGCCAGCTCACCACTGTCGGGGTCGGCTAATGAAAAACTGTTTTTT.

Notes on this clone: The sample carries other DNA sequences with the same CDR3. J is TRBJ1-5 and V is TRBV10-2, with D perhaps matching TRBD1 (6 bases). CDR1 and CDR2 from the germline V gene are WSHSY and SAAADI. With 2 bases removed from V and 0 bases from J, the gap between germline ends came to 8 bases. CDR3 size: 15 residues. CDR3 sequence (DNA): TGCGCCAGCAGTGAGACAGGGCTTAGCAATCAGCCCCAGCATTTT. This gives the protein CASSETGLSNQPQHF.

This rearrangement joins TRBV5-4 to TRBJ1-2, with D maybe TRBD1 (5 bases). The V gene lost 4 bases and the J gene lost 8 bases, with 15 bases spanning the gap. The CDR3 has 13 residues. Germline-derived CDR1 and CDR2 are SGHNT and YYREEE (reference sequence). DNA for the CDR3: TGTGCCAGCAGCGGCGACGGGGGTTACGGCTACACCTTC. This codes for CASSGDGGYGYTF.

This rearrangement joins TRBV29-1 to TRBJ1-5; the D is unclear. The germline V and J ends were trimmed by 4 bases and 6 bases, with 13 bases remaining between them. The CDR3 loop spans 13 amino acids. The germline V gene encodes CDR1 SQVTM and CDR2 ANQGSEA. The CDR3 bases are TGCAGCGTTGGGGAGGACCGCGGTCAGCCCCAGCATTTT. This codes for CSVGEDRGQPQHF.

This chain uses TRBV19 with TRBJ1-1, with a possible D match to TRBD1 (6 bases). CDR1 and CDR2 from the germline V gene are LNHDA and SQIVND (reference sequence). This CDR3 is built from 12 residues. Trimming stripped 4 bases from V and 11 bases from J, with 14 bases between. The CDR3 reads CASSTAGQSAFF. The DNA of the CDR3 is TGTGCCAGTAGTACAGCGGGACAATCGGCTTTCTTT.

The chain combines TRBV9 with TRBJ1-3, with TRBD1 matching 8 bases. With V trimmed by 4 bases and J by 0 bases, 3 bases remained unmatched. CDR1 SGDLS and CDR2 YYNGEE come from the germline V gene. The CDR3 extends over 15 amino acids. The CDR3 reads CASSPTGGSGNTIYF. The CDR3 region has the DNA TGTGCCAGCAGCCCAACAGGGGGCTCTGGAAACACCATATATTTT.

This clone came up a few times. The CDR3 region is CASSFQNYGYTF. CDR3 nucleotide sequence: TGTGCCAGCAGCTTCCAGAACTATGGCTACACCTTC. The J gene is TRBJ1-2, the V gene TRBV7-9; no reliable D call. Germline-derived CDR1 and CDR2 are SEHNR and FQNEAQ (reference sequence). V was pared by 3 bases and J by 2 bases, with 4 bases between. This CDR3 has 12 residues.

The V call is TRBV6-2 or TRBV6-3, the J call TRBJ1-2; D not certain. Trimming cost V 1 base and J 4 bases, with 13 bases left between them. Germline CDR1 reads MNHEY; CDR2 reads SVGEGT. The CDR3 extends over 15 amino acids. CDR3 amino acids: CASSYFGVTLYGYTF. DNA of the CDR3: TGTGCCAGCAGTTACTTCGGGGTAACCCTCTATGGCTACACCTTC.

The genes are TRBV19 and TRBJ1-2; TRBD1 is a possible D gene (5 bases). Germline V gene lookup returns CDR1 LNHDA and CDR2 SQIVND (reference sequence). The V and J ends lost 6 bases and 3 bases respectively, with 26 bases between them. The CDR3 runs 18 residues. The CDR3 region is CASSKGRGGGVRDYGYTF. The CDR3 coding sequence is TGTGCCAGTAGCAAAGGGAGGGGCGGCGGGGTTCGTGACTATGGCTACACCTTC.

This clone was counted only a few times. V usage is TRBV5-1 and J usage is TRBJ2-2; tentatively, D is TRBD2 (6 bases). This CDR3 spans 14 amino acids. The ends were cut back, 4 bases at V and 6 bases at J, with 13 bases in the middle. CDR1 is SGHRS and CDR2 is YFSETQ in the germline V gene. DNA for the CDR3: TGCGCCAGCAGCACCCCTGGCGGGGCCGGGGAGCTGTTTTTT. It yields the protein CASSTPGGAGELFF.

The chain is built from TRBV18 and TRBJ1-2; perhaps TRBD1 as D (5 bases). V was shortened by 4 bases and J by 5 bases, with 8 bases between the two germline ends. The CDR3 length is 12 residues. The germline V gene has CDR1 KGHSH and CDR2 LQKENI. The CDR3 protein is CASSQDTYGYTF. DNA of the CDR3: TGTGCCAGCTCACAGGACACTTATGGCTACACCTTC.

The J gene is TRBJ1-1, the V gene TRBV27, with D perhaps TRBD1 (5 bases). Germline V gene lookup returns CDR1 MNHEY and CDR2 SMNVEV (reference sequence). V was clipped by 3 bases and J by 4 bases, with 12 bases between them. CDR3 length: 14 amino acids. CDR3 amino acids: CASSFRRDLTEAFF. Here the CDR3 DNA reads TGTGCCAGCAGTTTCCGCAGGGATCTCACTGAAGCTTTCTTT.

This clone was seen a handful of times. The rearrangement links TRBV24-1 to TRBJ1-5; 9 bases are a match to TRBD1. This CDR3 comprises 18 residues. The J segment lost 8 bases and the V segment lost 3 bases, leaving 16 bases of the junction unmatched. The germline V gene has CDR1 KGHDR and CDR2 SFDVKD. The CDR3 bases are TGTGCCACCAGTGATGACCAGGGACAGGGTTGGCGAAATAAGCCCCAGCATTTT. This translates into CATSDDQGQGWRNKPQHF.

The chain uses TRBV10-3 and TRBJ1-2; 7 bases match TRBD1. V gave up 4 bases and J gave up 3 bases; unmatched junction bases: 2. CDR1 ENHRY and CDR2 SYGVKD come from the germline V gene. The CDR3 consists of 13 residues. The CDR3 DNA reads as TGTGCCATCAGTGGACAGGGAGACTATGGCTACACCTTC. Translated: CAISGQGDYGYTF.

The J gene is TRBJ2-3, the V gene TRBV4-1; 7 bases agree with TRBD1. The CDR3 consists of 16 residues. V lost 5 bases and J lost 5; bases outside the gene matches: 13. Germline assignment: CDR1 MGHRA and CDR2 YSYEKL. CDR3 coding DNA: TGCGCCAGCAGCACAATAGGCAGGGGGAATAGAGATACGCAGTATTTT. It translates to CASSTIGRGNRDTQYF.

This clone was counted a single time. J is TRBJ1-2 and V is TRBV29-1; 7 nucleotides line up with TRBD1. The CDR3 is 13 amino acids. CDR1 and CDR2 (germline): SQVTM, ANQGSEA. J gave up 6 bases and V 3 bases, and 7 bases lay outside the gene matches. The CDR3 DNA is TGCAGCGTTGATACGTCAGGGGGAAATGGCTACACCTTC. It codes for CSVDTSGGNGYTF.

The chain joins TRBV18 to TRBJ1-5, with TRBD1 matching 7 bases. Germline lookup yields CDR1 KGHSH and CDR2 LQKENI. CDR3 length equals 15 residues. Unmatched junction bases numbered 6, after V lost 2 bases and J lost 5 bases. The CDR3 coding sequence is TGTGCCAGCTCACCAAGAACAGGGGCAGATCAGCCCCAGCATTTT. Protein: CASSPRTGADQPQHF.

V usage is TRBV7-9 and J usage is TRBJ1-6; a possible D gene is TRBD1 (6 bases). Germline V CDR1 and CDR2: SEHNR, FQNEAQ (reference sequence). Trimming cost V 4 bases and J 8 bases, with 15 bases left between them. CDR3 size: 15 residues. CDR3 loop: CASSWGRGGDSPLHF. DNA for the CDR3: TGTGCCAGCAGCTGGGGCAGGGGTGGGGATTCACCCCTCCACTTT.

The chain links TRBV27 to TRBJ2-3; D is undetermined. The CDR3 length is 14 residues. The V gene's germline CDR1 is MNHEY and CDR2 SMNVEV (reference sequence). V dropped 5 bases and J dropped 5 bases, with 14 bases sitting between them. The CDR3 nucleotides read TGTGCCAGCAGTGACGATTCCTGGAGAGATACGCAGTATTTT. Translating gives CASSDDSWRDTQYF.

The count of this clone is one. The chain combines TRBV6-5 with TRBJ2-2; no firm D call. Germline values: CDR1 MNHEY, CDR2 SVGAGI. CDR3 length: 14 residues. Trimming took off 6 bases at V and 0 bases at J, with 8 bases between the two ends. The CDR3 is CASRAATNTGELFF. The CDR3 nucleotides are TGTGCCAGCAGGGCGGCAACGAACACCGGGGAGCTGTTTTTT.

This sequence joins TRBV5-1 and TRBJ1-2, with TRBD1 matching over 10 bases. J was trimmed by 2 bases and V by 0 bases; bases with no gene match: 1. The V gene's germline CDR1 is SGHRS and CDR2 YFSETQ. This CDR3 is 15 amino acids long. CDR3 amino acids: CASSLGQGANYGYTF. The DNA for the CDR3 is TGCGCCAGCAGCTTGGGACAGGGGGCCAACTATGGCTACACCTTC.

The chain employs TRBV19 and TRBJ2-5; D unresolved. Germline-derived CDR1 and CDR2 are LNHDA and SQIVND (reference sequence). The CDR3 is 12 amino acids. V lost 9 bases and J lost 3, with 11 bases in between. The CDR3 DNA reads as TGTGCCAGCGGATCTAGGAAAGAGACCCAGTACTTC. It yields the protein CASGSRKETQYF.

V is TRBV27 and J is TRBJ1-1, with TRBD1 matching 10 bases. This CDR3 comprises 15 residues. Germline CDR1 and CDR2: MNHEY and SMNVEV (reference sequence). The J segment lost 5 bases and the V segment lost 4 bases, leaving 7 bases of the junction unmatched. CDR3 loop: CASSSPGQGKTEAFF. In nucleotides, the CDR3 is TGTGCCAGCAGTTCTCCGGGACAGGGGAAGACTGAAGCTTTCTTT.

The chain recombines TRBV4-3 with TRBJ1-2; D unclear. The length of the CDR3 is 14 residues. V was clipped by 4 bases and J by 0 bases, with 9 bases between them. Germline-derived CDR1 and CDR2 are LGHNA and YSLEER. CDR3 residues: CASSPVPTNYGYTF. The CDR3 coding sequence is TGCGCCAGCAGCCCCGTACCTACTAACTATGGCTACACCTTC.

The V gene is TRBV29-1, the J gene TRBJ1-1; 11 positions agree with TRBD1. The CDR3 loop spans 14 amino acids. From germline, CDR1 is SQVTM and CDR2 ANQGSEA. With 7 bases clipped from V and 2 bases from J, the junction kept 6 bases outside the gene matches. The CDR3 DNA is TGCAGCGCCCGGACAGGGGGCGGTAACACTGAAGCTTTCTTT. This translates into CSARTGGGNTEAFF.

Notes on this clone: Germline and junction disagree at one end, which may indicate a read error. CDR3 sequence reads: CGGTDNTEAFF. As DNA, the CDR3 is TGTGGAGGTACAGATAACACTGAAGCTTTCTTT. The V gene is TRBV20-1, the J gene TRBJ1-1, with D unclear. Germline lookup yields CDR1 DFQATT and CDR2 SNEGSKA (reference sequence). CDR3 length: 11 amino acids.

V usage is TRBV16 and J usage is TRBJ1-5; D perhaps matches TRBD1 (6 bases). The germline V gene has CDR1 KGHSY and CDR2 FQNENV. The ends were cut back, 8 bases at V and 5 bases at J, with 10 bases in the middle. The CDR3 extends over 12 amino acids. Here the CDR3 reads CASREGDQPQHF. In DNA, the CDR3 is TGTGCCAGCCGTGAGGGGGATCAGCCCCAGCATTTT.

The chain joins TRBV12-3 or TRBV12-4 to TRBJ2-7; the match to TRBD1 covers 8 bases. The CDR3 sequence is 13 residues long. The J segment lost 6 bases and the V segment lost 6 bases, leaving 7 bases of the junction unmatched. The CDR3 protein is CASSQRQGSEQYF. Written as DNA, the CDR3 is TGTGCCAGCAGCCAAAGACAGGGGAGCGAGCAGTACTTC.

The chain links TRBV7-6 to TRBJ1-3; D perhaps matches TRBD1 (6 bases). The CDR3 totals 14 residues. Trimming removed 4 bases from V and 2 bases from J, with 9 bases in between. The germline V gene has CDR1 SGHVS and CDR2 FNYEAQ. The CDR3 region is CASSSNRAGNTIYF. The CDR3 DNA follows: TGTGCCAGCAGCTCTAACAGGGCTGGAAACACCATATATTTT.